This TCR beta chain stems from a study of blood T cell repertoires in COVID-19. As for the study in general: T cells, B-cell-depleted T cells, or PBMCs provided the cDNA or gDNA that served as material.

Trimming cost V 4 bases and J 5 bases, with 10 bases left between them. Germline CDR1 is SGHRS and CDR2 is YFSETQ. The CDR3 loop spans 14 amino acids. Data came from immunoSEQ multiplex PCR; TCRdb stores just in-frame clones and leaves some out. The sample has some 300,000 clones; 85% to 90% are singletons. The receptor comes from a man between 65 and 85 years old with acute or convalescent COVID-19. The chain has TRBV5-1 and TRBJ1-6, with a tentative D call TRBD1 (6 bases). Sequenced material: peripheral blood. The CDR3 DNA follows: TGCGCCAGCAGCGTAACAGGGAATAATTCACCCCTCCACTTT. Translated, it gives CASSVTGNNSPLHF. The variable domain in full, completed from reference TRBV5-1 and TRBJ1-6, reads KAGVTQTPRYLIKTRGQQVTLSCSPISGHRSVSWYQQTPGQGLQFLFEYFSETQRNKGNFPGRFSGRQFSNSRSEMNVSTLELGDSALYLCASSVTGNNSPLHFGNGTRLTVT.